This T cell receptor (beta chain) was documented in a study of human T cells and chemical hapten exposure. The wider study: Variability of per-sample TCR yields stemmed mainly from small differences in pooled library volume. Findings of the study overall: The number of TCRs over 1 in 1000 frequency stayed unchanged after DPC.

It was unfractionated whole blood from which total RNA was extracted. The study used a library that attached unique molecular identifiers to individual cDNA molecules. Original methodology: Counts of TCRs in each sample centred on a median of about 96,000 and extended from approximately 20,000 to 700,000. TCRdb itself ran the reads through MiXCR, one entry per CDR3 protein. These V and J calls rely on TCRdb rather than the paper's analysis. The sample records fewer than 150,000 distinct CDR3 sequences, over 7.5% being singletons. Germline V lookup: CDR1 SNHLY, CDR2 FYNNEI. This CDR3 is 15 amino acids long. This clonotype occurred once. Its matching antigen is unknown. A much larger clone lies a single base off, so this may be a read error.

This chain links TRBV2 with TRBJ2-7; tentatively, D is TRBD1 or TRBD2 (7 bases each). The specimen was whole blood. The TCR comes from a human donor in good health. Some clones in this sample may be carry-over from other donors' samples. DNA of the CDR3: TGTGTCAGCAGCGATGACAGGGAGGGGGCCTACGAGCAGTACTTC. Protein product: CVSSDDREGAYEQYF.